These 27 T cell receptor beta chains came from one sample sequenced in a study of beta chain features in type 1 diabetes. The whole isolated RNA underwent reverse transcription, so sequencing captured expressed TCRB transcripts. Method: immunoSEQ multiplex PCR; TCRdb's copy keeps in-frame clones and lacks some. This sample has about 470,000 clones, with approximately 31% found just once. Sequenced: naive CD4+ T cells from blood. The source is a man between 18 and 29 years old in good health.

The CDR3 bases are TGTGCCAGCAGGACACAGGGCGCGAATCAGCCCCAGCATTTT. Translating gives CASRTQGANQPQHF. The chain joins TRBV5-6 to TRBJ1-5, with D perhaps matching TRBD1 (6 bases). V was pared by 5 bases and J by 4 bases, with 13 bases between. Germline V gene data show CDR1 as SGHDT and CDR2 as YYEEEE. This CDR3 has 14 residues. Full variable domain (outside the CDR3, taken from reference TRBV5-6 and TRBJ1-5): DAGVTQSPTHLIKTRGQQVTLRCSPKSGHDTVSWYQQALGQGPQFIFQYYEEEERQRGNFPDRFSGHQFPNYSSELNVNALLLGDSALYLCASRTQGANQPQHFGDGTRLSIL.

The rearrangement joins TRBV4-1 to TRBJ2-1; 11 bases match TRBD2. This CDR3 is built from 16 residues. Germline V lookup: CDR1 MGHRA, CDR2 YSYEKL. V shed 4 bases and J 4 bases; nucleotides not matched to a gene: 6. CDR3 coding DNA: TGCGCCAGCAGCCTCGGACTAGCGGGCCGTTACAATGAGCAGTTCTTC. Its protein product is CASSLGLAGRYNEQFF.

This chain connects TRBV9 to TRBJ2-3; no reliable D call. Trimming removed 3 bases from V and 0 bases from J, with 8 bases in between. This CDR3 is built from 14 residues. Germline values: CDR1 SGDLS, CDR2 YYNGEE. The CDR3 nucleotides read TGTGCCAGCAGCGGGACGTCCAGCACAGATACGCAGTATTTT. It yields the protein CASSGTSSTDTQYF.

The chain joins TRBV5-1 to TRBJ2-3; 10 nucleotides match TRBD2. Unmatched junction bases numbered 3, after V lost 3 bases and J lost 2 bases. The CDR3 is made up of 15 amino acids. Germline V gives CDR1 SGHRS, CDR2 YFSETQ. CDR3 nucleotides: TGCGCCAGCAGCTCGAGCGGGAGGGACACAGATACGCAGTATTTT. Protein: CASSSSGRDTDTQYF. The variable domain in full, completed from reference TRBV5-1 and TRBJ2-3, reads KAGVTQTPRYLIKTRGQQVTLSCSPISGHRSVSWYQQTPGQGLQFLFEYFSETQRNKGNFPGRFSGRQFSNSRSEMNVSTLELGDSALYLCASSSSGRDTDTQYFGPGTRLTVL.

In its sample, this clone was seen a few times. The chain combines TRBV27 with TRBJ1-1; a possible D gene is TRBD1 (5 bases). This CDR3 is built from 15 residues. Germline V gene data show CDR1 as MNHEY and CDR2 as SMNVEV (reference sequence). V lost 4 bases, J lost 0 bases, and 12 bases lay in between. CDR3 protein: CASSSPPGLNTEAFF. CDR3 nucleotide sequence: TGTGCCAGCAGTTCCCCCCCAGGGCTGAACACTGAAGCTTTCTTT.

The chain recombines TRBV14 with TRBJ2-5; 8 nucleotides agree with TRBD2. After removal of 1 base from V and 4 bases from J, the junction contained 11 bases not matched to a gene. Germline V lookup: CDR1 SGHDN, CDR2 FVKESK. This CDR3 spans 17 amino acids. This CDR3 reads CASSQGGLAGFGETQYF. The CDR3 DNA sequence: TGTGCCAGCAGCCAAGGAGGGCTAGCGGGTTTCGGAGAGACCCAGTACTTC.

This clone was counted between two and nine times. The genes are TRBV10-3 and TRBJ1-2; the D is unclear. From germline, CDR1 is ENHRY and CDR2 SYGVKD. The CDR3 is 12 residues long. Trimming took off 6 bases at V and 3 bases at J, with 8 bases between the two ends. Here the CDR3 reads CAISLRDYGYTF. CDR3 sequence (DNA): TGTGCCATCAGCCTCCGGGACTATGGCTACACCTTC.

V gene TRBV30 combines with J gene TRBJ1-4, with D hard to call. The germline CDR1 and CDR2 sequences are GTSNPN and SVGIG (reference sequence). The CDR3 has 13 residues. V dropped 0 bases and J dropped 7 bases, with 9 bases sitting between them. CDR3 residues: CAWSVGPSEKLFF. CDR3 sequence (DNA): TGTGCCTGGAGTGTAGGCCCATCTGAAAAACTGTTTTTT.

This rearrangement joins TRBV6-5 to TRBJ2-1, with D hard to call. The germline gives CDR1 MNHEY, CDR2 SVGAGI. Trimming pared 6 bases from V and 8 bases from J, leaving 8 bases between. The CDR3 sequence is 11 residues long. CDR3 sequence (DNA): TGTGCCAGCAGCCGCTTTGATGAGCAGTTCTTC. It yields the protein CASSRFDEQFF.

This clone was seen a handful of times. The chain carries TRBV28 and TRBJ2-3; no reliable D call. The V end was cut by 3 bases, the J end by 0 bases, with 7 bases between. CDR3 length equals 14 residues. Germline V gene sequence: CDR1 MDHEN, CDR2 SYDVKM. CDR3 region: CASSFPPSTDTQYF. In DNA, the CDR3 is TGTGCCAGCAGTTTTCCCCCTAGCACAGATACGCAGTATTTT.

DNA of the CDR3: TGTGCCAGCAGGGGCACTAGCGGGAGCATCTACAATGAGCAGTTCTTC. Protein sequence: CASRGTSGSIYNEQFF. V is TRBV7-2 and J is TRBJ2-1; 11 bases fit TRBD2. Trimming cost V 6 bases and J 3 bases; bases outside gene matches: 7. CDR3 size: 16 residues. Germline CDR1 is SGHTA and CDR2 is FQGNSA.

This clone showed up just a few times. The V gene is TRBV16, the J gene TRBJ1-5; D uncertain. V was pared by 4 bases and J by 0 bases, with 13 bases between. Per germline, CDR1 KGHSY and CDR2 FQNENV. This CDR3 spans 16 amino acids. The CDR3: CASSPLEGYSNQPQHF. The CDR3, as DNA: TGTGCCAGCAGCCCTCTGGAGGGTTATAGCAATCAGCCCCAGCATTTT.

V and J are TRBV29-1 and TRBJ2-3; TRBD2 matches 8 bases. With 2 bases clipped from V and 1 base from J, the junction kept 5 bases outside the gene matches. The V gene's germline CDR1 is SQVTM and CDR2 ANQGSEA. This CDR3 has 15 residues. The CDR3 loop reads CSVEREGPGTDTQYF. The CDR3 bases are TGCAGCGTTGAACGGGAGGGCCCGGGCACAGATACGCAGTATTTT.

This clone was seen once. V gene TRBV7-2 combines with J gene TRBJ2-7, with a tentative D call TRBD2 (6 bases). Trimming cost V 5 bases and J 4 bases, with 12 bases left between them. CDR1 is SGHTA, CDR2 FQGNSA, per germline. This CDR3 is 13 amino acids long. The CDR3 nucleotides are TGTGCCAGCAGCCTCCGGGAGTGGTACGAGCAGTACTTC. It encodes CASSLREWYEQYF.

The table lists this clone with a few counts. The genes are TRBV7-6 and TRBJ1-5, with TRBD1 as a possible D gene (5 bases). The CDR3 is made up of 14 amino acids. With 5 bases removed from V and 0 bases from J, the gap between germline ends came to 8 bases. Germline assignment: CDR1 SGHVS and CDR2 FNYEAQ. As DNA, the CDR3 is TGTGCCAGCAGCCCGGGACTTAGCAATCAGCCCCAGCATTTT. Protein sequence: CASSPGLSNQPQHF.

This clone was observed a few times. The chain carries TRBV30 and TRBJ2-1; D tentatively reads TRBD1 or TRBD2 (5 bases each). Germline CDR1 is GTSNPN and CDR2 is SVGIG (reference sequence). The ends were cut back, 1 base at V and 0 bases at J, with 13 bases in the middle. This CDR3 region has 16 residues. CDR3 coding DNA: TGTGCCTGGAGTGCATGGGACCGGCGCTCCTACAATGAGCAGTTCTTC. Amino acids: CAWSAWDRRSYNEQFF.

As for this clone: Other nucleotide sequences in the sample specify the same CDR3. The chain is built from TRBV9 and TRBJ2-1, with no clear D. The germline V and J ends were trimmed by 2 bases and 4 bases, with 4 bases remaining between them. Germline loops: CDR1 SGDLS, CDR2 YYNGEE. CDR3 size: 12 residues. The CDR3 DNA is TGTGCCAGCAGCGTCGATTACAATGAGCAGTTCTTC. Protein sequence: CASSVDYNEQFF.

This chain uses TRBV10-3 with TRBJ2-1, with 8 bases matching TRBD2. Germline V CDR1 and CDR2: ENHRY, SYGVKD. V lost 0 bases to trimming and J lost 7 bases; unmatched junction nucleotides: 11. The CDR3 consists of 17 residues. DNA for the CDR3: TGTGCCATCAGTGAGTCGTTGCTCCTAGCGGGCCTGAATGAGCAGTTCTTC. Encoded protein: CAISESLLLAGLNEQFF.

The genes are TRBV4-2 and TRBJ2-3; 8 bases map to TRBD1. The CDR3 extends over 15 amino acids. V trimming: 0 bases; J trimming: 1 base; junction bases outside the gene matches: 0. Germline V gene sequence: CDR1 LGHNA, CDR2 YNFKEQ. The CDR3 loop reads CASSQEDRGTDTQYF. DNA of the CDR3: TGTGCCAGCAGCCAAGAGGACAGGGGCACAGATACGCAGTATTTT.

This clone was detected a few times. The rearrangement uses TRBV4-3 and TRBJ2-7, with 8 bases fitting TRBD2. CDR3 length: 16 amino acids. Looked up from germline, CDR1 is LGHNA and CDR2 is YSLEER. The J segment lost 5 bases and the V segment lost 4 bases, leaving 13 bases of the junction unmatched. This chain's CDR3 is CASSPAGTRVIDEQYF. CDR3 nucleotide sequence: TGCGCCAGCAGCCCGGCCGGGACTAGAGTGATCGACGAGCAGTACTTC.

This clone was counted a few times. This rearrangement joins TRBV7-9 to TRBJ2-7; 7 positions match TRBD1. CDR3 length: 16 residues. V was pared by 5 bases and J by 3 bases, with 13 bases of the junction left unmatched. Germline V gives CDR1 SEHNR, CDR2 FQNEAQ (reference sequence). The CDR3 DNA follows: TGTGCCAGCAGCCCCCCCTTACAGGGGTTTGTCTACGAGCAGTACTTC. The encoded protein is CASSPPLQGFVYEQYF.

This clone was observed a few times. This rearrangement joins TRBV28 to TRBJ2-5; no definite D call. The length of the CDR3 is 11 residues. Germline V gives CDR1 MDHEN, CDR2 SYDVKM. Trimming shortened V by 6 bases and J by 7 bases, and 9 bases separated the two germline ends. CDR3 sequence: CASSKLGTQYF. CDR3 nucleotide sequence: TGTGCCAGCAGCAAGCTAGGGACCCAGTACTTC.

The sample holds one count of this clone. V and J are TRBV9 and TRBJ2-2; 9 positions match TRBD1. After removal of 0 bases from V and 3 bases from J, the junction contained 3 bases not matched to a gene. The V gene's germline CDR1 is SGDLS and CDR2 YYNGEE. The CDR3 runs to 16 residues. In DNA, the CDR3 is TGTGCCAGCAGCGTAGGCGGGACAGGGTACACCGGGGAGCTGTTTTTT. Amino acids: CASSVGGTGYTGELFF.

The chain carries TRBV14 and TRBJ2-3, with D perhaps matching TRBD1 or TRBD2 (5 bases each). Between the trimmed V and J ends, which lost 0 bases and 8 bases, there was a span of 9 bases. Germline loops: CDR1 SGHDN, CDR2 FVKESK. The CDR3 extends over 13 amino acids. CDR3 nucleotides: TGTGCCAGCAGCCAAGATCCGAGGGGTACGCAGTATTTT. This translates into CASSQDPRGTQYF.

The gene calls are TRBV7-6 and TRBJ2-3; D might be TRBD2 (5 bases). Germline loops: CDR1 SGHVS, CDR2 FNYEAQ. V was clipped by 1 base and J by 8 bases, with 10 bases between them. The CDR3 length is 13 residues. CDR3 loop: CASSLDPAGTQYF. The CDR3 DNA is TGTGCCAGCAGCTTAGACCCGGCGGGTACGCAGTATTTT.

The table lists this clone with a few counts. The V gene is TRBV7-2, the J gene TRBJ2-7; 9 bases agree with TRBD2. Trimming took 1 base from V and 5 from J; bases not matched to a gene: 6. This CDR3 has 15 residues. Germline V gene lookup returns CDR1 SGHTA and CDR2 FQGNSA. The CDR3 DNA reads as TGTGCCAGCAGCTTAGTTAGCGGGAGCAACCACGAGCAGTACTTC. Translating it yields CASSLVSGSNHEQYF.

The rearrangement joins TRBV27 to TRBJ2-3; D gene ambiguous. In germline, CDR1 is MNHEY, CDR2 SMNVEV (reference sequence). V lost 4 bases, J lost 0 bases, and 5 bases lay in between. The CDR3 has 13 residues. CDR3 bases: TGTGCCAGCAGTTCCGCTAGCACAGATACGCAGTATTTT. Protein product: CASSSASTDTQYF.